The present TCR beta chain was sequenced within a study of OX40 agonist ivuxolimab in advanced cancers. Study-wide context: Three partial responders included one hepatocellular carcinoma patient and two cutaneous melanoma patients.

Generated by immunoSEQ multiplex PCR, the TCRdb table keeps only in-frame clones and is missing some. The data contain some 74,000 clones, roughly 94% of them singletons. The germline V and J ends were trimmed by 3 bases and 2 bases, with 5 bases remaining between them. CDR1 is MDHEN, CDR2 SYDVKM, per germline. The CDR3 extends over 12 amino acids. For this clone: Antigen specificity is unknown. At the DNA level, this CDR3 is encoded by other sequences in the same sample as well.

Findings of the study overall: The antigens recognized by the expanded peripheral T cells, that is their antigen specificity, were not determined. Both CD4+ and CD8+ T cell populations in blood had undergone clonal expansion by week 6 at 0.1 to 3.0 mg/kg.

The receptor was isolated from an adult with an advanced solid tumor such as melanoma, head and neck, liver or kidney cancer. This sequence joins TRBV28 and TRBJ2-7; unclear D gene. The sequencing here drew on CD4+ or CD8+ T cells sorted from blood, taken in a trial of the OX40 agonist ivuxolimab. The chain's CDR3 is CASSLGTYEQYF. The CDR3 nucleotides are TGTGCCAGCAGTTTGGGCACCTACGAGCAGTACTTC. The full variable domain, in which reference TRBV28 and TRBJ2-7 provide the parts outside the CDR3, is DVKVTQSSRYLVKRTGEKVFLECVQDMDHENMFWYRQDPGLGLRLIYFSYDVKMKEKGDIPEGYSVSREKKERFSLILESASTNQTSMYLCASSLGTYEQYFGPGTRLTVT.